The 26 T cell receptor beta chains listed next were all sequenced from one sample in a study of T cells in Graves' hyperthyroidism and ophthalmopathy. There were TCR beta CDR3 regions amplified from RNA transcripts. Carried out on the TCR CDR3, a first-round RT-PCR used the HTBI primer set. TCRdb redid the calling of the multiplex PCR reads with MiXCR, one entry per CDR3 protein. The table lists a few hundred thousand distinct CDR3 sequences, about a fifth of them singletons. Sequencing used blood. These receptors were obtained from a woman between 18 and 29 years old with Graves' hyperthyroidism.

This chain connects TRBV7-9 to TRBJ1-1; weak D call: TRBD1 (6 bases). V shed 2 bases and J shed 4 bases, with 14 bases lying between them. Germline loops: CDR1 SEHNR, CDR2 FQNEAQ (reference sequence). This CDR3 region has 15 residues. The CDR3 DNA is TGTGCCAGCAGCTTAACAAAGGGGGGAGGCACTGAAGCTTTCTTT. As protein: CASSLTKGGGTEAFF.

This clonotype was detected many times. The rearrangement uses TRBV6-2 or TRBV6-3 and TRBJ1-5, with a tentative D call TRBD1 (5 bases). CDR1 is MNHEY and CDR2 is SVGEGT in the germline V gene. The V and J ends lost 4 bases and 9 bases respectively, with 16 bases between them. The CDR3 has 14 residues. CDR3 sequence reads: CASSSGPQDPPQHF. In DNA, the CDR3 is TGTGCCAGCAGTTCGGGACCCCAGGACCCGCCCCAGCATTTT.

The chain is built from TRBV12-3 or TRBV12-4 and TRBJ2-3, with D tentatively TRBD1 or TRBD2 (5 bases each). Trimming took off 4 bases at V and 0 bases at J, with 14 bases between the two ends. CDR3 length: 16 residues. CDR3 bases: TGTGCCAGCAGTTCCGGGACCTGGTCTAGCACAGATACGCAGTATTTT. The encoded protein is CASSSGTWSSTDTQYF.

This clonotype was counted ten times or more. At one end the junction does not follow the germline gene, possibly because of a read error. The chain recombines TRBV5-1 with TRBJ2-5, with 7 bases matching TRBD1. Germline V CDR1 and CDR2: SGHRS, YFSETQ. The CDR3 is 13 residues long. This CDR3 is CASSRGSQETQYF. CDR3 DNA sequence: TGTGCCAGCAGCAGGGGGTCCCAAGAGACCCAGTACTTC.

The chain links TRBV6-5 to TRBJ2-2; D is unclear. V gave up 3 bases and J gave up 6 bases, with 8 bases separating them. CDR1 is MNHEY and CDR2 is SVGAGI in the germline V gene. The CDR3 consists of 13 residues. In nucleotides, the CDR3 is TGTGCCAGCAGTTATTACGGGTCCGGGGAGCTGTTTTTT. It codes for CASSYYGSGELFF.

This clonotype came up many times. The V call is TRBV7-9, the J call TRBJ1-2; D call uncertain. Germline assignment: CDR1 SEHNR and CDR2 FQNEAQ (reference sequence). V was trimmed by 1 base and J by 4 bases, leaving 13 bases between them. The CDR3 is 15 amino acids. The chain's CDR3 is CASSLGTGQSYGYTF. The CDR3 region has the DNA TGTGCCAGCAGCTTAGGTACCGGGCAGAGCTATGGCTACACCTTC.

In its sample, this clonotype was seen a few times. The CDR3 coding sequence is TGTGCCAGCACCCCTAACAGGGTGACTGAAGCTTTCTTT. This translates into CASTPNRVTEAFF. The rearrangement joins TRBV25-1 to TRBJ1-1, with D tentatively TRBD1 (6 bases). The V and J ends lost 7 bases and 5 bases respectively, with 14 bases between them. The CDR3 contains 13 residues. Germline CDR1 is MGHDK and CDR2 is SYGVNS.

In this sample, this clonotype turned up a few times. The chain joins TRBV6-5 to TRBJ2-5, with D unclear. This CDR3 region has 12 residues. V was clipped by 4 bases and J by 4 bases, with 7 bases between them. CDR1 is MNHEY, CDR2 SVGAGI, per germline. The CDR3 here is CASSSYGETQYF. Written as DNA, the CDR3 is TGTGCCAGCAGTTCGTATGGAGAGACCCAGTACTTC.

This CDR3 is CASSLGPGDTEAFF. For the CDR3, the DNA is TGTGCCAGCAGTTTGGGCCCGGGGGACACTGAAGCTTTCTTT. This rearrangement joins TRBV6-5 to TRBJ1-1, with D possibly matching TRBD1 (5 bases). The CDR3 extends over 14 amino acids. Germline V gene sequence: CDR1 MNHEY, CDR2 SVGAGI. V shed 4 bases and J shed 3 bases, with 12 bases lying between them.

This clonotype was observed many times. The chain uses TRBV5-1 and TRBJ1-2, with D unresolved. The length of the CDR3 is 15 residues. Trimming shortened V by 0 bases and J by 1 base, and 10 bases separated the two germline ends. The germline CDR1 and CDR2 sequences are SGHRS and YFSETQ. CDR3 amino acids: CASSLDPGFNYGYTF. DNA of the CDR3: TGCGCCAGCAGCTTGGATCCGGGGTTTAACTATGGCTACACCTTC.

This clonotype was seen many times. The chain couples TRBV12-3 or TRBV12-4 to TRBJ1-3, with D perhaps TRBD1 (5 bases). Trimming pared 8 bases from V and 0 bases from J, leaving 14 bases between. The CDR3 length is 15 residues. Here the CDR3 reads CASDGGRSSGNTIYF. As DNA, the CDR3 is TGTGCCAGCGATGGGGGACGCAGCTCTGGAAACACCATATATTTT.

This clonotype has at least ten counts. This chain connects TRBV12-3 or TRBV12-4 to TRBJ1-1; no firm D call. Trimming took off 4 bases at V and 3 bases at J, with 9 bases between the two ends. The CDR3 contains 13 residues. The CDR3 DNA reads as TGTGCCAGCAGTTATGGATGGGACACTGAAGCTTTCTTT. Amino acids: CASSYGWDTEAFF.

V is TRBV3-1 and J is TRBJ1-1; D not resolved. The germline gives CDR1 LGHDT, CDR2 YNNKEL (reference sequence). The V end was cut by 6 bases, the J end by 11 bases, with 19 bases between. This CDR3 contains 13 residues. CDR3 DNA: TGTGCCAGCAGTTACTATGACTCTGGGGTCGCTTTCTTT. Amino acids: CASSYYDSGVAFF.

This clonotype has ten or more counts. The V and J genes are TRBV20-1 and TRBJ1-5; 9 bases are shared with TRBD1. The CDR3 is 14 residues long. Germline V gene data show CDR1 as DFQATT and CDR2 as SNEGSKA (reference sequence). Losses at the gene ends were 1 base for V and 6 bases for J; bases not matched to a gene: 4. DNA for the CDR3: TGCAGTGCTAGAGGGGGACAGGGAGGTCAGCCCCAGCATTTT. Translating it yields CSARGGQGGQPQHF.

The chain links TRBV2 to TRBJ2-5; no clear D. The CDR3 contains 16 residues. Trimming took off 2 bases at V and 3 bases at J, with 16 bases between the two ends. In germline, CDR1 is SNHLY, CDR2 FYNNEI. This CDR3 is CASSEWSLGGKETQYF. In DNA, the CDR3 is TGTGCCAGCAGTGAATGGTCTTTAGGCGGTAAAGAGACCCAGTACTTC.

In its sample, this clonotype was seen once. The CDR3 coding sequence is TGTGCCAGCAGTCATACCACGGGACAGGCGAACACTGAAGCTTTCTTT. This codes for CASSHTTGQANTEAFF. V usage is TRBV11-1 and J usage is TRBJ1-1, with 8 bases lining up with TRBD1. With V trimmed by 6 bases and J by 1 base, 10 bases remained unmatched. The CDR3 is made up of 16 amino acids. The germline gives CDR1 SGHAT, CDR2 FQDESV (reference sequence).

This clonotype was counted only a few times. The chain carries TRBV10-2 and TRBJ2-2; 8 bases align to TRBD1. This CDR3 contains 17 residues. V lost 4 bases to trimming and J lost 3 bases; unmatched junction nucleotides: 10. The germline gives CDR1 WSHSY, CDR2 SAAADI. CDR3: CASSAGETGAYTGELFF. The CDR3 bases are TGCGCCAGCAGTGCGGGAGAGACAGGGGCCTACACCGGGGAGCTGTTTTTT.

This clonotype appeared many times. V gene TRBV20-1 combines with J gene TRBJ2-7, with no clear D. The germline V gene has CDR1 DFQATT and CDR2 SNEGSKA (reference sequence). This CDR3 comprises 14 residues. Trimming stripped 0 bases from V and 3 bases from J, with 12 bases between. The CDR3 region has the DNA TGCAGTGCTAGAGATCATCTGGGTTACTACGAGCAGTACTTC. This sequence encodes CSARDHLGYYEQYF.

This clonotype was seen ten or more times. The chain recombines TRBV28 with TRBJ2-5; 7 positions match TRBD1. This CDR3 contains 14 residues. Germline CDR1 MDHEN, CDR2 SYDVKM. Trimming removed 2 bases from V and 5 bases from J; junction bases left unmatched: 5. The CDR3 here is CASSLKQGRETQYF. The DNA for the CDR3 is TGTGCCAGCAGTTTAAAACAGGGGCGGGAGACCCAGTACTTC.

In this sample, this clonotype turned up many times. Just one base apart from a much larger clone, this may be a read error. The V gene is TRBV20-1, the J gene TRBJ1-2; 7 bases match TRBD1. Germline CDR1 reads DFQATT; CDR2 reads SNEGSKA (reference sequence). The CDR3 spans 14 residues. The trim removed 3 bases at V and 4 bases at J, leaving 8 bases unmatched. DNA of the CDR3: TGCAGTGCTAGCCGTGGGACAGTTAGCTATGGCTACACCTTC. This translates into CSASRGTVSYGYTF.

This clonotype was counted at least ten times. This chain joins TRBV6-5 and TRBJ1-1, with a weak D call TRBD1 (6 bases). Germline V gene lookup returns CDR1 MNHEY and CDR2 SVGAGI. V was cut by 5 bases and J by 4 bases, with 14 bases left in between. The CDR3 totals 14 residues. This CDR3 reads CASSIQRGVTEAFF. The CDR3, as DNA: TGTGCCAGCAGTATACAGAGGGGGGTCACTGAAGCTTTCTTT.

The J gene is TRBJ2-6, the V gene TRBV19, with 10 bases aligning to TRBD2. Germline CDR1 LNHDA, CDR2 SQIVND (reference sequence). The length of the CDR3 is 15 residues. V was pared by 6 bases and J by 2 bases, with 1 base of the junction left unmatched. CDR3 DNA sequence: TGTGCCAGTAGGCTAGCGGGAGCTGGGGCCAACGTCCTGACTTTC. Translating it yields CASRLAGAGANVLTF.

V gene TRBV20-1 combines with J gene TRBJ2-7; the D call may be TRBD1 or TRBD2 (5 bases each). The CDR3 contains 15 residues. V was pared by 6 bases and J by 0 bases, with 18 bases between. Germline V gene lookup returns CDR1 DFQATT and CDR2 SNEGSKA (reference sequence). The CDR3 region has the DNA TGCAGTGCAATGCTGGGGGAGCCCCGCTCCTACGAGCAGTACTTC. It encodes CSAMLGEPRSYEQYF.

V and J are TRBV28 and TRBJ1-5, with 8 nucleotides matching TRBD1. Germline values: CDR1 MDHEN, CDR2 SYDVKM. CDR3 size: 16 residues. V dropped 6 bases and J dropped 6; count of bases not matched to a gene: 13. For the CDR3, the DNA is TGTGCCAGCAGGCCGTCACGGACAGGGTTTTCTCAGCCCCAGCATTTT. This translates into CASRPSRTGFSQPQHF.

This clonotype was found many times. V usage is TRBV4-2 and J usage is TRBJ2-5, with D possibly TRBD2 on 7 matching bases. V was pared by 6 bases and J by 5 bases, with 19 bases between. CDR3 size: 15 residues. CDR1 and CDR2 (germline): LGHNA, YNFKEQ. The DNA for the CDR3 is TGTGCCAGCAGTTCATCGAGGGGGGGCTCGGAGACCCAGTACTTC. It encodes CASSSSRGGSETQYF.

This clonotype was detected ten times or more. The chain carries TRBV6-1 and TRBJ1-2; 7 bases agree with TRBD1. This CDR3 is built from 16 residues. CDR1 is MNHNS, CDR2 SASEGT, per germline. The ends lost 0 bases at V and 3 bases at J; junction bases unmatched: 7. CDR3 sequence reads: CASSEAGSGQHYGYTF. CDR3 nucleotide sequence: TGTGCCAGCAGTGAAGCGGGGTCGGGACAGCACTATGGCTACACCTTC.